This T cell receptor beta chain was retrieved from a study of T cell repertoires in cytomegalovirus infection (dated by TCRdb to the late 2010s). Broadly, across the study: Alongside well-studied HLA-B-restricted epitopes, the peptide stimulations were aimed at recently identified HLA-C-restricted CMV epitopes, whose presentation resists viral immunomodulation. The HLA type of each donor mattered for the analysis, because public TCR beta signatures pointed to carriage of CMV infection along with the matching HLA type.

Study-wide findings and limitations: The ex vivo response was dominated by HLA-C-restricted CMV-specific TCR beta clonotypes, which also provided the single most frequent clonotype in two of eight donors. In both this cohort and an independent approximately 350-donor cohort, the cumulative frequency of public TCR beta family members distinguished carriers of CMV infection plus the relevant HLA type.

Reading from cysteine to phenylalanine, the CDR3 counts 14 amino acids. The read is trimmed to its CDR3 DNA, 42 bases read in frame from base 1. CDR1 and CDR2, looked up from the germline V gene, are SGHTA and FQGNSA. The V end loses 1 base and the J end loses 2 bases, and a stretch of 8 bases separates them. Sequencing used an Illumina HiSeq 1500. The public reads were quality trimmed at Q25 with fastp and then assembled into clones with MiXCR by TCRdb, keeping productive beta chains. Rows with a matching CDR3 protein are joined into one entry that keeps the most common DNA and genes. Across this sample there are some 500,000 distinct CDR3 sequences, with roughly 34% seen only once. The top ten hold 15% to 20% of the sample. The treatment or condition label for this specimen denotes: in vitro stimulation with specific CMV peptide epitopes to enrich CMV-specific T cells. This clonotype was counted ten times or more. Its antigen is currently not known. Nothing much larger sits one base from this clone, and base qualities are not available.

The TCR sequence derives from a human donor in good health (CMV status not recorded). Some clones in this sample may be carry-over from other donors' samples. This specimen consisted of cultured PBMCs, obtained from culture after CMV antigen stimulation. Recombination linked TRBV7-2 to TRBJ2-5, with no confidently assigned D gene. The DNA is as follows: TGTGCCAGCAGCTTAGGTTTTGCTCAAGAGACCCAGTACTTC. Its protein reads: CASSLGFAQETQYF.